This T cell receptor (beta chain) was observed in a study of glioma-infiltrating T cells. Study-wide results and caveats: CDR3 overlap between tissue and blood was very small. Gliomas, especially low-grade, showed above-expected tissue-blood divergence; non-neoplastic patients showed below.

Amplification of TCR alpha and beta CDR3 regions from RNA used iRepertoire nested multiplex PCR. Input was 100-400 ng of tissue mRNA or PBMC total RNA. TCRdb recomputed calls from the multiplex PCR reads with MiXCR, one row per CDR3 protein. Counted here are about 180,000 distinct CDR3 sequences, about 47% occurring once; the ten biggest clones make up around 5.2%. This clonotype was recorded many times. The antigen remains unidentified. The CDR3 covers 13 residues. Trimming removed 2 bases from V and 7 bases from J, with 12 bases in between. The germline V gene encodes CDR1 KGHSH and CDR2 LQKENI. Sequenced input: glioma tissue, nonneoplastic brain tissue, or PBMCs (not recorded which). This chain uses TRBV18 with TRBJ2-7, with D perhaps TRBD1 (5 bases). The source of this sequence is a human donor with low-grade glioma or glioblastoma, undergoing nonglioma brain surgery, or in good health (not recorded which). CDR3 sequence: CASSPIQGGEQYF. The CDR3 region has the DNA TGTGCCAGCTCACCAATCCAGGGCGGTGAGCAGTACTTC.